This entry lists 20 T cell receptor beta chains sequenced from one sample in a study of cytomegalovirus exposure and HLA in healthy donors. Vbeta (60) and Jbeta (13) primers were used in the PCR. Method: immunoSEQ multiplex PCR; TCRdb's copy keeps in-frame clones and lacks some. Counted here are just over 150,000 clones, 75% to 90% occurring once; the ten biggest clones make up approximately 2%. The sample taken for sequencing was PBMCs. The receptor set was obtained from a young woman in good health and CMV-seronegative.

The rearrangement links TRBV7-2 to TRBJ1-1, with D perhaps matching TRBD1 (5 bases). Germline V gene lookup returns CDR1 SGHTA and CDR2 FQGNSA. This CDR3 has 16 residues. The germline V and J ends were trimmed by 1 base and 2 bases, with 14 bases remaining between them. CDR3 DNA sequence: TGTGCCAGCAGCTTAGGCCTGGGGCGGCAAAACACTGAAGCTTTCTTT. It codes for CASSLGLGRQNTEAFF.

The CDR3 is CASSGLAGGTGELFF. DNA for the CDR3: TGCGCCAGCAGCGGACTAGCGGGAGGAACCGGGGAGCTGTTTTTT. The chain recombines TRBV5-1 with TRBJ2-2; 14 nucleotides line up with TRBD2. The trim removed 4 bases at V and 5 bases at J, leaving 1 base unmatched. The CDR3 extends over 15 amino acids. Germline lookup yields CDR1 SGHRS and CDR2 YFSETQ.

The J gene is TRBJ1-2, the V gene TRBV5-1; 8 bases line up with TRBD1. This CDR3 comprises 17 residues. J was trimmed by 4 bases and V by 2 bases; bases with no gene match: 13. Germline values: CDR1 SGHRS, CDR2 YFSETQ. CDR3 in DNA: TGCGCCAGCAGCTTACTTGGCGAGGGACAGGCCGTCTATGGCTACACCTTC. Translation gives CASSLLGEGQAVYGYTF.

The gene calls are TRBV5-1 and TRBJ1-4, with 7 bases identical to TRBD1. Germline-derived CDR1 and CDR2 are SGHRS and YFSETQ. CDR3 length: 16 residues. Trimming at V came to 4 bases and at J to 4 bases, leaving 10 bases not matched to a gene. This chain's CDR3 is CASSGPGQALNEKLFF. Here the CDR3 DNA reads TGCGCCAGCAGCGGACCCGGACAGGCCCTTAATGAAAAACTGTTTTTT.

This clone came up a few times. The gene calls are TRBV6-1 and TRBJ1-4; the D is unclear. Between the trimmed V and J ends, which lost 3 bases and 2 bases, there was a span of 7 bases. Looked up from germline, CDR1 is MNHNS and CDR2 is SASEGT. CDR3 size: 14 residues. This chain's CDR3 is CASSERKTNEKLFF. The CDR3 DNA follows: TGTGCCAGCAGTGAGCGGAAGACTAATGAAAAACTGTTTTTT.

The gene calls are TRBV6-4 and TRBJ2-1, with D possibly TRBD1 on 5 matching bases. Per the germline V gene, CDR1 is MRHNA and CDR2 is SNTAGT. Trimming pared 3 bases from V and 3 bases from J, leaving 12 bases between. This CDR3 has 15 amino acids. In nucleotides, the CDR3 is TGTGCCAGCAGTGAGGTAGCAGGGCACTACAATGAGCAGTTCTTC. Translation: CASSEVAGHYNEQFF.

The chain recombines TRBV5-4 with TRBJ2-5; 11 nucleotides agree with TRBD2. Trimming cost V 4 bases and J 4 bases; bases outside gene matches: 9. The CDR3 length is 16 residues. Germline V gene sequence: CDR1 SGHNT, CDR2 YYREEE (reference sequence). This chain's CDR3 is CASSTPSGRKAETQYF. DNA for the CDR3: TGTGCCAGCAGCACCCCTAGCGGGAGGAAGGCAGAGACCCAGTACTTC.

The chain has TRBV2 and TRBJ1-5; 7 bases fit TRBD1. The germline CDR1 and CDR2 sequences are SNHLY and FYNNEI. After removal of 5 bases from V and 2 bases from J, the junction contained 9 bases not matched to a gene. CDR3 length: 16 residues. The DNA for the CDR3 is TGTGCCAGCAGTACGCAGACAGGGAATCGCAATCAGCCCCAGCATTTT. This translates into CASSTQTGNRNQPQHF.

This clone was observed a few times. This chain links TRBV6-5 with TRBJ1-1; 7 bases map to TRBD1. The CDR3 has 12 residues. With 5 bases clipped from V and 4 bases from J, the junction kept 1 base outside the gene matches. The germline CDR1 and CDR2 sequences are MNHEY and SVGAGI. CDR3 in DNA: TGTGCCAGCAGTAACAGGGGCACTGAAGCTTTCTTT. This gives the protein CASSNRGTEAFF.

This chain connects TRBV18 to TRBJ2-1, with 9 bases aligning to TRBD1. The trim removed 2 bases at V and 8 bases at J, leaving 19 bases unmatched. Germline loops: CDR1 KGHSH, CDR2 LQKENI. CDR3 length equals 19 residues. The CDR3 is CASSPRSIFRDREMDEQFF. The CDR3 bases are TGTGCCAGCTCACCAAGATCCATCTTCCGGGACAGGGAAATGGATGAGCAGTTCTTC.

This chain connects TRBV28 to TRBJ1-2; unclear D gene. CDR1 and CDR2 from the germline V gene are MDHEN and SYDVKM. This CDR3 contains 15 residues. The V end lost 8 bases, the J end lost 4 bases, and 20 bases lay between the germline ends. CDR3 DNA: TGTGCCAGCGCCCAACTGGAGAAACCCATCTATGGCTACACCTTC. Translated: CASAQLEKPIYGYTF.

The chain links TRBV27 to TRBJ2-7, with a tentative D call TRBD1 (5 bases). From germline, CDR1 is MNHEY and CDR2 SMNVEV (reference sequence). This CDR3 has 14 amino acids. Between the trimmed V and J ends, which lost 3 bases and 4 bases, there was a span of 13 bases. As DNA, the CDR3 is TGTGCCAGCAGTTTGTCAGGGTTATTATACGAGCAGTACTTC. This gives the protein CASSLSGLLYEQYF.

This clone appeared a single time. The rearrangement links TRBV7-8 to TRBJ2-5; D perhaps matches TRBD1 (5 bases). Per the germline V gene, CDR1 is SGHVS and CDR2 is FQNEAQ. V was clipped by 8 bases and J by 3 bases, with 10 bases between them. CDR3 length equals 12 residues. CDR3 DNA sequence: TGTGCCAGCTGTAAGGGGAAAGAGACCCAGTACTTC. Translation gives CASCKGKETQYF.

The chain employs TRBV2 and TRBJ2-4; 8 bases match TRBD2. V trimming: 0 bases; J trimming: 5 bases; junction bases outside the gene matches: 3. The CDR3 consists of 15 residues. The germline V gene has CDR1 SNHLY and CDR2 FYNNEI. CDR3: CASSEARGEENIQYF. Here the CDR3 DNA reads TGTGCCAGCAGTGAAGCGCGGGGGGAGGAAAACATTCAGTACTTC.

The genes are TRBV10-3 and TRBJ2-7; TRBD2 agrees at 15 bases. The CDR3 contains 16 residues. CDR1 and CDR2 (germline): ENHRY, SYGVKD. V trimming: 4 bases; J trimming: 4 bases; junction bases outside the gene matches: 5. This CDR3 is CAISGGLAGGNYEQYF. In nucleotides, the CDR3 is TGTGCCATCAGTGGGGGACTAGCGGGAGGAAATTACGAGCAGTACTTC.

For the CDR3, the DNA is TGTGCCAGACGCCGAGGGACTAATGAAAAACTGTTTTTT. This encodes CARRRGTNEKLFF. This chain joins TRBV27 and TRBJ1-4; unclear D gene. Trimming stripped 9 bases from V and 2 bases from J, with 10 bases between. In germline, CDR1 is MNHEY, CDR2 SMNVEV (reference sequence). There are 13 residues in the CDR3.

This clone appeared a few times. The CDR3 region has the DNA TGTGCCAGCAGTGAAGGTACACAATCTTTCGTAACCAATTCACCCCTCCACTTT. Translating gives CASSEGTQSFVTNSPLHF. This chain uses TRBV6-1 with TRBJ1-6; D gene unclear. Trimming shortened V by 1 base and J by 7 bases, and 20 bases separated the two germline ends. There are 18 residues in the CDR3. CDR1 and CDR2 from the germline V gene are MNHNS and SASEGT.

J is TRBJ2-4 and V is TRBV6-4; unclear D gene. This CDR3 has 17 residues. The ends were cut back, 0 bases at V and 4 bases at J, with 16 bases in the middle. Per germline, CDR1 MRHNA and CDR2 SNTAGT. CDR3 DNA: TGTGCCAGCAGTGACTCGAGGTACCAGATCCGGAAAAACATTCAGTACTTC. Its translation: CASSDSRYQIRKNIQYF.

This rearrangement joins TRBV5-1 to TRBJ2-1; 8 nucleotides line up with TRBD2. Germline CDR1 is SGHRS and CDR2 is YFSETQ. The CDR3 runs 16 residues. With V trimmed by 0 bases and J by 8 bases, 10 bases remained unmatched. The CDR3 nucleotides are TGCGCCAGCAGCTTGGAGGGGACTAGTTCGTTATATGAGCAGTTCTTC. As protein: CASSLEGTSSLYEQFF.

The chain has TRBV6-5 and TRBJ2-1; possible D gene TRBD2, 6 bases. This CDR3 has 14 residues. Germline assignment: CDR1 MNHEY and CDR2 SVGAGI. V was pared by 6 bases and J by 1 base, with 10 bases between. The CDR3 is CASRWGRSYNEQFF. CDR3 sequence (DNA): TGTGCCAGCAGATGGGGGAGGTCCTACAATGAGCAGTTCTTC.